This T cell receptor (beta chain) was captured in a study of T cells after posttransplantation cyclophosphamide. The study, taken as a whole, reports: Blood and skin or GI T cell repertoires showed limited TRB overlap. Recipient CMV seropositivity and CMV reactivation strongly tracked TRB clonality. Donor-recipient repertoire similarity was low at 1-2 months, rising over year one.

Controls had myeloablative marrow grafts with methotrexate and calcineurin inhibitor, sampled at 1 year. The germline gives CDR1 MDHEN, CDR2 SYDVKM. The CDR3 contains 14 residues. With 3 bases removed from V and 5 bases from J, the gap between germline ends came to 11 bases. Clones were sequenced by immunoSEQ multiplex PCR, and TCRdb holds only the in-frame ones, with some missing. The data contain about 15,000 clones, 80% to 90% of them singletons. Remarks on this clone: What it binds is not known. In the same sample, other DNA sequences code for this CDR3.

The sample here was PBMCs, taken 410 to 450 days after allogeneic stem cell transplant with calcineurin inhibitor and methotrexate. This TCR was recovered from a male patient aged 25 to 39 who received an allogeneic stem cell transplant from an unrelated donor, was CMV-positive, and had acute and chronic GVHD. Some T cells may be provided by the graft donor. The V gene is TRBV28, the J gene TRBJ1-5; D perhaps matches TRBD1 (6 bases). The CDR3 region is CASSFPDRYQPQHF. DNA of the CDR3: TGTGCCAGCAGTTTCCCGGACAGATATCAGCCCCAGCATTTT.